A single sample is the source of the 9 T cell receptor beta chains below, sequenced in a study of blood T cell repertoires in COVID-19. Profiling relied on immunoSEQ multiplex PCR, and the TCRdb table lists in-frame clones only, not all of them. Altogether a few hundred thousand clones are present, about 82% being singletons, with the ten largest covering less than 6.5%. The source material was peripheral blood. These receptors were collected from a man aged 45-65 years with active or convalescent COVID-19.

J is TRBJ2-5 and V is TRBV24-1, with 7 bases fitting TRBD2. Germline lookup yields CDR1 KGHDR and CDR2 SFDVKD. The CDR3 spans 15 residues. V shed 4 bases and J 4 bases; nucleotides not matched to a gene: 8. Here the CDR3 DNA reads TGTGCCACCAGTGACCCCCGGGGGAGGGGAGAGACCCAGTACTTC. Translation: CATSDPRGRGETQYF.

This chain uses TRBV2 with TRBJ1-1; D possibly corresponds to TRBD1 (6 bases). Looked up from germline, CDR1 is SNHLY and CDR2 is FYNNEI. This CDR3 comprises 14 residues. With 6 bases removed from V and 2 bases from J, the gap between germline ends came to 13 bases. CDR3 residues: CASRRTVKNTEAFF. The CDR3 DNA reads as TGTGCCAGCAGGCGGACAGTGAAAAACACTGAAGCTTTCTTT. Full variable domain (missing parts from reference TRBV2 and TRBJ1-1): EPEVTQTPSHQVTQMGQEVILRCVPISNHLYFYWYRQILGQKVEFLVSFYNNEISEKSEIFDDQFSVERPDGSNFTLKIRSTKLEDSAMYFCASRRTVKNTEAFFGQGTRLTVV.

The chain couples TRBV27 to TRBJ2-2; D is possibly TRBD1 (5 bases). CDR3 size: 16 residues. V was pared by 3 bases and J by 8 bases, with 19 bases between. The V gene's germline CDR1 is MNHEY and CDR2 SMNVEV (reference sequence). The CDR3 sequence is CASSFWGPLVGGELFF. The CDR3 DNA is TGTGCCAGCAGTTTTTGGGGCCCCCTCGTAGGAGGGGAGCTGTTTTTT.

This rearrangement joins TRBV9 to TRBJ2-4; a weak D match, TRBD1 (6 bases). Germline V gives CDR1 SGDLS, CDR2 YYNGEE. The CDR3 spans 14 residues. Trimming took 4 bases from V and 5 from J, leaving 13 bases between them. CDR3 sequence (DNA): TGTGCCAGCAGCCGCTCAGGGGTGGAAAACATTCAGTACTTC. Protein: CASSRSGVENIQYF. Using reference TRBV9 and TRBJ2-4 for the parts outside the CDR3, the full variable domain is DSGVTQTPKHLITATGQRVTLRCSPRSGDLSVYWYQQSLDQGLQFLIQYYNGEERAKGNILERFSAQQFPDLHSELNLSSLELGDSALYFCASSRSGVENIQYFGAGTRLSVL.

The V and J genes are TRBV5-1 and TRBJ1-1; unclear D gene. V was clipped by 5 bases and J by 4 bases, with 6 bases between them. CDR3 length: 11 amino acids. CDR1 is SGHRS, CDR2 YFSETQ, per germline. The chain's CDR3 is CASRVSTEAFF. The CDR3 DNA reads as TGCGCCAGCAGAGTGAGCACTGAAGCTTTCTTT.

This chain joins TRBV9 and TRBJ2-1; 10 nucleotides agree with TRBD2. With V trimmed by 3 bases and J by 0 bases, 3 bases remained unmatched. The CDR3 spans 16 residues. Germline CDR1 SGDLS, CDR2 YYNGEE. The CDR3 spells CASSASSGSSYNEQFF. The CDR3 DNA sequence: TGTGCCAGCAGCGCCTCTAGCGGGAGCTCCTACAATGAGCAGTTCTTC. Drawing the rest from reference TRBV9 and TRBJ2-1, the complete variable domain is DSGVTQTPKHLITATGQRVTLRCSPRSGDLSVYWYQQSLDQGLQFLIQYYNGEERAKGNILERFSAQQFPDLHSELNLSSLELGDSALYFCASSASSGSSYNEQFFGPGTRLTVL.

The chain carries TRBV15 and TRBJ1-6, with D perhaps matching TRBD1 (6 bases). The CDR3 consists of 15 residues. Trimming stripped 3 bases from V and 9 bases from J, with 15 bases between. Germline CDR1 reads LNHNV; CDR2 reads YYDKDF (reference sequence). This CDR3 is CATSRGGQGGSPLHF. The CDR3 nucleotides read TGTGCCACCAGCAGGGGGGGGCAGGGTGGTTCACCCCTCCACTTT.

The CDR3 DNA reads as TGTGCCAGCAGCCTGACTAGCGGGAGTTTTGAGCAGTTCTTC. Translation: CASSLTSGSFEQFF. The chain links TRBV9 to TRBJ2-1; the match to TRBD2 covers 12 bases. The CDR3 loop spans 14 amino acids. Germline lookup yields CDR1 SGDLS and CDR2 YYNGEE. The junction had 5 bases not matched to a gene; V was cut back by 4 bases and J by 9 bases.

The rearrangement joins TRBV19 to TRBJ1-2; 9 bases are a match to TRBD1. V lost 5 bases, J lost 4 bases, and 8 bases stayed unmatched. This CDR3 region has 15 residues. Germline V gene lookup returns CDR1 LNHDA and CDR2 SQIVND (reference sequence). The DNA of the CDR3 is TGTGCCAGTAGTGGGACAGGGCGGGAGAGCTATGGCTACACCTTC. The encoded protein is CASSGTGRESYGYTF. Complete variable domain (other parts from reference TRBV19 and TRBJ1-2): DGGITQSPKYLFRKEGQNVTLSCEQNLNHDAMYWYRQDPGQGLRLIYYSQIVNDFQKGDIAEGYSVSREKKESFPLTVTSAQKNPTAFYLCASSGTGRESYGYTFGSGTRLTVV.